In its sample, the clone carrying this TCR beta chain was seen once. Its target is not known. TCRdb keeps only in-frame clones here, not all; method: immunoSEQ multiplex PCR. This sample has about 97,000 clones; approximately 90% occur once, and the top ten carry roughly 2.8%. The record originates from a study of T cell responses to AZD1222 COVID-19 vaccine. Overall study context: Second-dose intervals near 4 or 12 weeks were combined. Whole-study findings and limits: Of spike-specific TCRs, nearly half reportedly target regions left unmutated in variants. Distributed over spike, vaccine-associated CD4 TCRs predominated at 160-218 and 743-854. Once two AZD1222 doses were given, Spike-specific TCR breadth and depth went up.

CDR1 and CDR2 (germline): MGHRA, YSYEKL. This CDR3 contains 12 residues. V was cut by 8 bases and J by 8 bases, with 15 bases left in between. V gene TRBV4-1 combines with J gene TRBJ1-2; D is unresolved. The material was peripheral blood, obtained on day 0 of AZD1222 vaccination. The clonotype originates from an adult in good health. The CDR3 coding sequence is TGCGCCAGCTGGGCAGCCCGATCGGGCTACACCTTC. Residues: CASWAARSGYTF.